These T cell receptor beta chains were read from a single sample in a study of T cell responses to AZD1222 COVID-19 vaccine. Profiled with immunoSEQ multiplex PCR; TCRdb holds only in-frame clones, not every one. The table shows 120,000 to 150,000 clones, with about nine tenths occurring only once. The sample consisted of peripheral blood, taken on day 0 of AZD1222 vaccination. The receptors originated from an adult in good health. The CDR3 runs from the conserved cysteine through the conserved F or W. A D gene is named only where the DNA matches it firmly. Not every row has a clone size; where given, it reads once, few, many or a size class.

j_call d_call clone_size v_call cdr3_nt cdr3_aa
TRBJ2-2 - - TRBV30 TGTGCCTGGAGTGTAGTGGGGCAGGGGGAGCTGTTTTTT CAWSVVGQGELFF
TRBJ1-1 TRBD1 - TRBV7-8 TGTGCCAGCAGCTTAGTTGTAGGGGGCTACACTGAAGCTTTCTTT CASSLVVGGYTEAFF
TRBJ1-2 - few TRBV5-1 TGCGCCAGCAGCTTGTCGGAGGGCTTTAACTATGGCTACACCTTC CASSLSEGFNYGYTF
TRBJ2-7 - - TRBV5-6 TGTGCCAGCAGCAACGCAGGGGGGTCCTACGAGCAGTACTTC CASSNAGGSYEQYF
TRBJ1-3 - - TRBV7-2 TGTGCCAGCAGCTTAGTATGGCAGAGACGAAACACCATATATTTT CASSLVWQRRNTIYF
TRBJ2-7 - once TRBV11-3 TGTGCCAGCAGCCCCACCACAGGTCCCTACGAGCAGTACTTC CASSPTTGPYEQYF
TRBJ2-1 TRBD1 - TRBV6-5 TGTGCCAGCAGTTACTTTGGGACAGTATACAATGAGCAGTTCTTC CASSYFGTVYNEQFF
TRBJ2-1 - - TRBV27 TGTGCCAGCAGCCGCGACTGGGGGCGGGATGAGCAGTTCTTC CASSRDWGRDEQFF
TRBJ2-7 - once TRBV15 TGTGCCACCAGCAGAGGCAGGGGACCCTACGAGCAGTACTTC CATSRGRGPYEQYF
TRBJ1-6 - - TRBV3-1/TRBV3-2 TGTGCCAGCAGCCAAGAGAGAAGGGACGGCAATTCACCCCTCCACTTT CASSQERRDGNSPLHF
TRBJ1-1 - - TRBV27 TGTGCCAGCAGCCCCGCCAAAGGATGGAACACTGAAGCTTTCTTT CASSPAKGWNTEAFF
TRBJ2-7 TRBD2 - TRBV11-3 TGTGCCAGCAGCTTTAGCGGGAGAAGCCACGAGCAGTACTTC CASSFSGRSHEQYF
TRBJ2-1 - - TRBV29-1 TGCAGCGTTGAATCGGGGCAGGTCAATGAGCAGTTCTTC CSVESGQVNEQFF
TRBJ1-6 - - TRBV6-1 TGTGCCAGCAGTGCCCCGGACAGCCTGTATAATTCACCCCTCCACTTT CASSAPDSLYNSPLHF
TRBJ1-2 TRBD1 - TRBV7-9 TGTGCCAGCAGCTCGACCGACAGGGGGGTCGGCTACACCTTC CASSSTDRGVGYTF
TRBJ2-2 - - TRBV5-1 TGCGCCAGCAGCGAAGGGGTTTGGGATAACACCGGGGAGCTGTTTTTT CASSEGVWDNTGELFF
TRBJ2-5 - - TRBV7-2 TGTGCCAGCAGCTTACGGTGGAGGGGGGATAAAGAGACCCAGTACTTC CASSLRWRGDKETQYF
TRBJ2-1 TRBD2 - TRBV5-1 TGCGCCAGCAGCTCGGGACTAGGAGATGAGCAGTTCTTC CASSSGLGDEQFF
TRBJ1-4 - - TRBV5-5 TGTGCCAGCAGCTTGGGAATCGGACAGAATAATGAAAAACTGTTTTTT CASSLGIGQNNEKLFF
TRBJ2-1 - once TRBV5-1 TGCGCCAGCAGATTTGGCGCGGGAAACTCAAAATTCGATGAGCAGTTCTTC CASRFGAGNSKFDEQFF
TRBJ2-4 TRBD1 - TRBV7-9 TGTGCCAGCAGCTTAGGGACAGGGGGAAATTACATTCAGTACTTC CASSLGTGGNYIQYF
TRBJ1-4 TRBD1 - TRBV5-8 TGTGCCAGCAGCTTGGCCCGTTTGGACAGGGGTTACGAAAAACTGTTTTTT CASSLARLDRGYEKLFF